This T cell receptor (beta chain) stems from a study of blood T cell repertoires in COVID-19. CDR3 length: 16 residues. Trimming cost V 6 bases and J 6 bases; bases outside gene matches: 13. Germline CDR1 reads MDHEN; CDR2 reads SYDVKM. In the authors' workflow: The assay estimated nucleated cells by amplifying reference gene primers. Produced via immunoSEQ multiplex PCR; TCRdb's table is partial and in-frame only. V and J calls and clone size are those listed in that table; D and trimming were worked out from the DNA. The sample holds some 270,000 clones; around 93% are singletons and the top ten take less than 3.5%. A case of COVID-19 had been met by exposed participants within 2 weeks before study entry.

Sequencing used PBMCs or T cells enriched from blood (not recorded which). V gene TRBV28 combines with J gene TRBJ1-5, with TRBD1 matching 8 bases. This TCR came from a middle-aged man who had been exposed to COVID-19. The CDR3 loop reads CASRGAGGLDGQPQHF. For the CDR3, the DNA is TGTGCCAGCAGAGGGGCAGGGGGCCTTGACGGTCAGCCCCAGCATTTT.